This entry lists 5 T cell receptor beta chains sequenced from one sample in a study of blood T cell repertoires in COVID-19. Generated by immunoSEQ multiplex PCR, the TCRdb table keeps only in-frame clones and is missing some. This repertoire shows 400,000 or so clones, 85% to 90% found once; its top ten account for about 1.1%. Material: PBMCs or T cells enriched from blood (not recorded which). The receptors come from a young man who had recovered from COVID-19.

This chain uses TRBV27 with TRBJ2-2, with 10 bases fitting TRBD2. V trimming: 0 bases; J trimming: 2 bases; junction bases outside the gene matches: 6. Germline V gives CDR1 MNHEY, CDR2 SMNVEV (reference sequence). The CDR3 length is 18 residues. The CDR3 region has the DNA TGTGCCAGCAGTTTATCTCCTAGCGGGAGCCTCAACACCGGGGAGCTGTTTTTT. Residues: CASSLSPSGSLNTGELFF.

The rearrangement links TRBV11-2 to TRBJ2-1; D gene unclear. Between the trimmed V and J ends, which lost 3 bases and 5 bases, there was a span of 14 bases. The germline V gene encodes CDR1 SGHAT and CDR2 FQNNGV. CDR3 size: 15 residues. The CDR3 protein is CASSFKYSSDNEQFF. Written as DNA, the CDR3 is TGTGCCAGCAGCTTTAAGTATTCTAGTGACAATGAGCAGTTCTTC.

There are a few counts of this clone. V gene TRBV3-1 (or the pseudogene TRBV3-2) combines with J gene TRBJ2-5; possibly TRBD2 for D (6 bases). The CDR3 totals 14 residues. V was cut by 6 bases and J by 2 bases, with 13 bases left in between. Germline V gives CDR1 LGHDT, CDR2 YNNKEL (reference sequence). The CDR3 DNA sequence: TGTGCCAGCAGTTTGGAGGGAATGCAAGAGACCCAGTACTTC. Translated, it gives CASSLEGMQETQYF.

The V gene is TRBV5-1, the J gene TRBJ1-1, with a possible D match to TRBD1 (6 bases). Germline V gene sequence: CDR1 SGHRS, CDR2 YFSETQ. V was clipped by 7 bases and J by 4 bases, with 11 bases between them. This CDR3 comprises 12 residues. The CDR3 loop is CASGPRGTEAFF. CDR3 nucleotide sequence: TGCGCCAGCGGGCCCAGGGGCACTGAAGCTTTCTTT.

The rearrangement links TRBV28 to TRBJ1-2; D remains ambiguous. The V end lost 6 bases, the J end lost 5 bases, and 31 bases lay between the germline ends. The CDR3 loop spans 19 amino acids. Germline CDR1 is MDHEN and CDR2 is SYDVKM. CDR3 amino acids: CASSRIDWVTRPSTYGYTF. The CDR3 DNA is TGTGCCAGCAGCCGAATTGACTGGGTCACACGGCCCTCAACATATGGCTACACCTTC.